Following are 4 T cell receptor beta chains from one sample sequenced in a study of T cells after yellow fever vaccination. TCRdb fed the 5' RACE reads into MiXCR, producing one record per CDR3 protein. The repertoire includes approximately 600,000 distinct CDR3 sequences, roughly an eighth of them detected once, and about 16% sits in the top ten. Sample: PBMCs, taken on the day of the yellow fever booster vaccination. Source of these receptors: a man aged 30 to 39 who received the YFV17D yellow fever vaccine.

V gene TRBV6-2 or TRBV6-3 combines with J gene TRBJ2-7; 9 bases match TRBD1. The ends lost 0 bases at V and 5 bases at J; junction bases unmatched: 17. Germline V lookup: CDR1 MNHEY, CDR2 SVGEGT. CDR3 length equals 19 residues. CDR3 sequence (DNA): TGTGCCAGCAGTTACTCCGGGACAGGGCGGAGGGAGGGCCTCGACGAGCAGTACTTC. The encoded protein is CASSYSGTGRREGLDEQYF.

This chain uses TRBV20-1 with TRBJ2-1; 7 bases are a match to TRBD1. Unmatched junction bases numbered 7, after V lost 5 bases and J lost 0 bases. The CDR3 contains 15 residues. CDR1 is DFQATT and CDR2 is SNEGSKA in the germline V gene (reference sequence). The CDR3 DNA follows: TGCAGTGCTCGGGACAGAAGCTACTCCTACAATGAGCAGTTCTTC. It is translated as CSARDRSYSYNEQFF.

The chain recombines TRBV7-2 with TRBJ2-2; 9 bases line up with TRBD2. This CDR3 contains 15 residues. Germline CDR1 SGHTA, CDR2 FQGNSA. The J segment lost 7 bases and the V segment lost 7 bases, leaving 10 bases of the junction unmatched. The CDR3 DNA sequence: TGTGCCAGCACCCCAGAGGCGGGAGGGATCGGGGAGCTGTTTTTT. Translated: CASTPEAGGIGELFF. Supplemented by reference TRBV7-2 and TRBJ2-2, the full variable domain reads GAGVSQSPSNKVTEKGKDVELRCDPISGHTALYWYRQSLGQGLEFLIYFQGNSAPDKSGLPSDRFSAERTGGSVSTLTIQRTQQEDSAVYLCASTPEAGGIGELFFGEGSRLTVL.

The CDR3 loop reads CASSHSGTGVYGYTF. DNA of the CDR3: TGTGCCAGCAGCCATTCCGGGACAGGGGTGTATGGCTACACCTTC. The V and J genes are TRBV5-5 and TRBJ1-2; 10 bases agree with TRBD1. Germline values: CDR1 SGHKS, CDR2 YYEKEE (reference sequence). The CDR3 covers 15 residues. Losses at the gene ends were 4 bases for V and 5 bases for J; bases not matched to a gene: 8.